This passage covers 22 T cell receptor beta chains from one sample sequenced in a study of blood T cell repertoires in COVID-19. Assay used: immunoSEQ multiplex PCR; TCRdb lists only in-frame clones, some missing. Among roughly 570,000 clones listed, around 90% were seen once. The material sequenced was peripheral blood. Receptors originate from a woman aged 50 to 60 with COVID-19, enrolled during active disease.

The chain couples TRBV30 to TRBJ2-7; tentative D call: TRBD2 (6 bases). The CDR3 length is 13 residues. Between the trimmed V and J ends, which lost 0 bases and 8 bases, there was a span of 14 bases. Looked up from germline, CDR1 is GTSNPN and CDR2 is SVGIG (reference sequence). CDR3: CAWSVLGGTKQYF. The DNA for the CDR3 is TGTGCCTGGAGTGTACTCGGGGGTACCAAGCAGTACTTC.

CDR3 sequence: CASSPPEDWYGQYF. DNA for the CDR3: TGTGCCAGCAGCCCCCCCGAGGACTGGTATGGGCAGTACTTC. The rearrangement links TRBV28 to TRBJ2-7, with D possibly matching TRBD2 (5 bases). The ends were cut back, 6 bases at V and 9 bases at J, with 21 bases in the middle. Germline V lookup: CDR1 MDHEN, CDR2 SYDVKM. This CDR3 is 14 amino acids long.

The chain couples TRBV10-3 to TRBJ1-4; 7 bases line up with TRBD1. Looked up from germline, CDR1 is ENHRY and CDR2 is SYGVKD. The junction had 10 bases not matched to a gene; V was cut back by 7 bases and J by 8 bases. CDR3 length: 14 amino acids. CDR3 nucleotide sequence: TGTGCCATCAAAACCGACAGGGTTGACGAAAAACTGTTTTTT. Translated: CAIKTDRVDEKLFF.

The chain is built from TRBV5-1 and TRBJ2-7; tentative D call: TRBD1 (7 bases). Germline assignment: CDR1 SGHRS and CDR2 YFSETQ. The V gene lost 4 bases and the J gene lost 5 bases, with 16 bases spanning the gap. CDR3 length: 14 residues. The CDR3 bases are TGCGCCAGCAGCCCGGGGGCAGGGGGTCACGAGCAGTACTTC. It specifies CASSPGAGGHEQYF.

This clone was found a few times. The chain joins TRBV18 to TRBJ1-2; D unclear. The CDR3 totals 16 residues. The germline CDR1 and CDR2 sequences are KGHSH and LQKENI. Trimming pared 6 bases from V and 0 bases from J, leaving 17 bases between. The CDR3, as DNA: TGTGCCAGCTCGCCCAACGCTGACGGAGCTAACTATGGCTACACCTTC. It translates to CASSPNADGANYGYTF.

The chain links TRBV5-4 to TRBJ1-2; 7 nucleotides align to TRBD1. CDR1 and CDR2 from the germline V gene are SGHNT and YYREEE (reference sequence). With 4 bases clipped from V and 1 base from J, the junction kept 4 bases outside the gene matches. This CDR3 contains 14 residues. CDR3 in DNA: TGTGCCAGCAGCCCCAGGGGGTTTAACTATGGCTACACCTTC. The encoded protein is CASSPRGFNYGYTF.

The V gene is TRBV5-1, the J gene TRBJ1-3; maybe TRBD1 (5 bases). The CDR3 is 16 residues long. Trimming stripped 2 bases from V and 4 bases from J, with 16 bases between. Germline V CDR1 and CDR2: SGHRS, YFSETQ. The DNA for the CDR3 is TGCGCCAGCAGCTTTACCGGTCGGGGGTCCGGAAACACCATATATTTT. This gives the protein CASSFTGRGSGNTIYF.

The V gene is TRBV2, the J gene TRBJ1-3; D is ambiguous. The CDR3 is 12 amino acids. V was cut by 3 bases and J by 15 bases, with 15 bases left in between. Germline values: CDR1 SNHLY, CDR2 FYNNEI. CDR3 in amino acids: CASSDGRLGPYF. The CDR3 nucleotides read TGTGCCAGCAGTGATGGCAGGTTAGGCCCATATTTT.

The chain links TRBV19 to TRBJ1-1; tentative D call: TRBD1 (6 bases). Germline CDR1 and CDR2: LNHDA and SQIVND (reference sequence). V was cut by 7 bases and J by 11 bases, with 14 bases left in between. CDR3 length equals 11 residues. This CDR3 is CASKQGTLAFF. CDR3 nucleotide sequence: TGTGCCAGTAAACAGGGTACATTGGCTTTCTTT.

The V and J genes are TRBV13 and TRBJ1-2; D is uncertain. Trimming took 4 bases from V and 8 from J, leaving 11 bases between them. Germline values: CDR1 PRHDT, CDR2 FYEKMQ (reference sequence). There are 12 residues in the CDR3. The CDR3 spells CASSSSRAGYTF. CDR3 DNA: TGTGCCAGCAGCTCCTCGAGAGCAGGCTACACCTTC.

This rearrangement joins TRBV7-8 to TRBJ2-2; TRBD2 is a possible D gene (5 bases). The CDR3 length is 14 residues. Germline V gene data show CDR1 as SGHVS and CDR2 as FQNEAQ. The V end lost 7 bases, the J end lost 1 base, and 10 bases lay between the germline ends. This chain's CDR3 is CASTYRENTGELFF. CDR3 DNA sequence: TGTGCCAGCACCTACCGGGAGAACACCGGGGAGCTGTTTTTT.

V and J are TRBV18 and TRBJ1-1, with D perhaps TRBD1 (6 bases). The CDR3 has 16 residues. V was pared by 3 bases and J by 3 bases, with 17 bases between. Germline V lookup: CDR1 KGHSH, CDR2 LQKENI. The CDR3 loop is CASSPGAGRRDTEAFF. In DNA, the CDR3 is TGTGCCAGCTCACCGGGGGCAGGCCGGCGGGACACTGAAGCTTTCTTT.

The chain joins TRBV5-7 to TRBJ2-7; 12 nucleotides match TRBD2. TRBV5-7 falls under the ORF class, with uncertain function. J gave up 6 bases and V 0 bases, and 13 bases lay outside the gene matches. This CDR3 has 18 residues. The CDR3 DNA follows: TGTGCCAGCAGCTTGGATCGGTCTAGCGGGGGGGGTATGGGCGAGCAGTACTTC. Protein sequence: CASSLDRSSGGGMGEQYF.

V is TRBV27 and J is TRBJ1-2, with no clear D. The V and J ends lost 5 bases and 5 bases respectively, with 21 bases between them. The germline V gene encodes CDR1 MNHEY and CDR2 SMNVEV (reference sequence). The CDR3 loop spans 16 amino acids. CDR3: CASSRREAGRGYGYTF. The DNA of the CDR3 is TGTGCCAGCAGTCGACGGGAGGCGGGGAGAGGATATGGCTACACCTTC.

The rearrangement links TRBV7-3 to TRBJ1-1; TRBD1 might be the D (5 bases). The CDR3 spans 14 residues. Germline assignment: CDR1 SGHTA and CDR2 FQGTGA. Trimming shortened V by 4 bases and J by 3 bases, and 12 bases separated the two germline ends. CDR3 loop: CASSSSGGDTEAFF. CDR3 nucleotides: TGTGCCAGCAGCTCCTCCGGGGGGGACACTGAAGCTTTCTTT.

V usage is TRBV7-9 and J usage is TRBJ2-1, with TRBD1 identical over 10 bases. This CDR3 spans 13 amino acids. Germline lookup yields CDR1 SEHNR and CDR2 FQNEAQ (reference sequence). J gave up 14 bases and V 3 bases, and 7 bases lay outside the gene matches. CDR3 loop: CASSFISGTGEFF. The CDR3 DNA sequence: TGTGCCAGCAGCTTTATTTCGGGGACAGGGGAGTTCTTC.

The V call is TRBV3-1 (or the pseudogene TRBV3-2), the J call TRBJ1-2, with TRBD1 as a possible D gene (6 bases). The V gene's germline CDR1 is LGHDT and CDR2 YNNKEL (reference sequence). V was shortened by 4 bases and J by 0 bases, with 9 bases between the two germline ends. The CDR3 is 14 amino acids. The CDR3 protein is CASSPDSPNYGYTF. The CDR3 DNA reads TGTGCCAGCAGCCCGGACAGCCCTAACTATGGCTACACCTTC.

The rearrangement links TRBV10-2 to TRBJ1-1; TRBD1 matches 9 bases. V dropped 6 bases and J dropped 1; count of bases not matched to a gene: 6. The CDR3 contains 15 residues. Per the germline V gene, CDR1 is WSHSY and CDR2 is SAAADI. CDR3 sequence (DNA): TGCGCCAGCAGGGACAGGGGTGGAAGGAACACTGAAGCTTTCTTT. It codes for CASRDRGGRNTEAFF.

The V call is TRBV5-1, the J call TRBJ2-7; possibly TRBD2 for D (5 bases). This CDR3 is 16 amino acids long. With 4 bases removed from V and 0 bases from J, the gap between germline ends came to 17 bases. CDR1 and CDR2 from the germline V gene are SGHRS and YFSETQ. Here the CDR3 reads CASSPNVVGSSYEQYF. The CDR3 bases are TGCGCCAGCAGCCCAAACGTGGTAGGGAGCTCCTACGAGCAGTACTTC.

The chain links TRBV28 to TRBJ1-1; D ambiguous. The CDR3 sequence is 14 residues long. V was cut by 3 bases and J by 1 base, with 9 bases left in between. The germline gives CDR1 MDHEN, CDR2 SYDVKM. In nucleotides, the CDR3 is TGTGCCAGCAGTTTCCTCCGAGGGAACACTGAAGCTTTCTTT. It specifies CASSFLRGNTEAFF. Full variable domain (missing parts from reference TRBV28 and TRBJ1-1): DVKVTQSSRYLVKRTGEKVFLECVQDMDHENMFWYRQDPGLGLRLIYFSYDVKMKEKGDIPEGYSVSREKKERFSLILESASTNQTSMYLCASSFLRGNTEAFFGQGTRLTVV.

The V and J genes are TRBV2 and TRBJ2-7, with D maybe TRBD2 (5 bases). CDR3 size: 12 residues. Germline V gene lookup returns CDR1 SNHLY and CDR2 FYNNEI. Trimming cost V 4 bases and J 6 bases, with 10 bases left between them. CDR3: CASSGAGSEQYF. The CDR3 DNA reads TGTGCCAGCAGTGGGGCTGGGAGCGAGCAGTACTTC.

The V and J genes are TRBV5-5 and TRBJ2-3; D perhaps matches TRBD2 (5 bases). V shed 2 bases and J shed 6 bases, with 13 bases lying between them. CDR3 length: 14 amino acids. The germline gives CDR1 SGHKS, CDR2 YYEKEE (reference sequence). CDR3 loop: CASSFLRGLDTQYF. The CDR3 coding sequence is TGTGCCAGCAGCTTCCTCCGAGGGTTGGATACGCAGTATTTT. The full variable domain, its missing parts supplied by reference TRBV5-5 and TRBJ2-3, is DAGVTQSPTHLIKTRGQQVTLRCSPISGHKSVSWYQQVLGQGPQFIFQYYEKEERGRGNFPDRFSARQFPNYSSELNVNALLLGDSALYLCASSFLRGLDTQYFGPGTRLTVL.